A single sample gave rise to the 28 T cell receptor beta chains below, sequenced in a study of OX40 agonist ivuxolimab in advanced cancers. The assay was immunoSEQ multiplex PCR, and TCRdb's table has in-frame clones only and misses some. The profile covers some 72,000 clones, with just under 95% appearing a single time and approximately 11% taken by the ten largest. Sequences were derived from CD4+ or CD8+ T cells sorted from blood, sampled in a trial of the OX40 agonist ivuxolimab. The receptors originated from an adult with an advanced solid tumor such as melanoma, head and neck, liver or kidney cancer.

This clone was found once. This chain joins TRBV6-1 and TRBJ1-4, with D hard to call. Trimming removed 5 bases at V and 0 bases at J, with 10 bases between. CDR1 is MNHNS and CDR2 is SASEGT in the germline V gene. CDR3 length equals 15 residues. CDR3 in amino acids: CASSPTVATNEKLFF. CDR3 in DNA: TGTGCCAGCAGTCCCACAGTTGCAACTAATGAAAAACTGTTTTTT.

This chain joins TRBV15 and TRBJ2-7; the match to TRBD1 covers 7 bases. Germline V gene sequence: CDR1 LNHNV, CDR2 YYDKDF (reference sequence). V dropped 5 bases and J dropped 4; count of bases not matched to a gene: 11. This CDR3 is built from 15 residues. In DNA, the CDR3 is TGTGCCACCAGCCCATCTAGGGGACAGAATTACGAGCAGTACTTC. It codes for CATSPSRGQNYEQYF.

This chain joins TRBV19 and TRBJ2-1; 7 nucleotides match TRBD1. Per the germline V gene, CDR1 is LNHDA and CDR2 is SQIVND (reference sequence). V was pared by 9 bases and J by 8 bases, with 4 bases of the junction left unmatched. This CDR3 is 11 amino acids long. CDR3: CASTRGHEQFF. The CDR3 region has the DNA TGTGCCAGCACGAGGGGGCATGAGCAGTTCTTC.

The chain employs TRBV6-6 and TRBJ1-1; D ambiguous. This CDR3 contains 14 residues. CDR1 MNHNY and CDR2 SVGAGI come from the germline V gene (reference sequence). V was clipped by 2 bases and J by 0 bases, with 7 bases between them. The CDR3 spells CASSYVEVNTEAFF. CDR3 nucleotide sequence: TGTGCCAGCAGTTACGTAGAGGTGAACACTGAAGCTTTCTTT.

This clone came up once. CDR3 DNA sequence: TGCAGCGTTGAAAACGAGGGAACCTATGGCTACACCTTC. Protein sequence: CSVENEGTYGYTF. The chain uses TRBV29-1 and TRBJ1-2; no definite D call. The V end lost 2 bases, the J end lost 4 bases, and 11 bases lay between the germline ends. The CDR3 extends over 13 amino acids. Germline V gene data show CDR1 as SQVTM and CDR2 as ANQGSEA.

The rearrangement links TRBV5-6 to TRBJ2-2, with D tentatively TRBD1 (5 bases). The V gene's germline CDR1 is SGHDT and CDR2 YYEEEE. V was pared by 0 bases and J by 4 bases, with 10 bases between. CDR3 length: 15 residues. CDR3: CASSLAAGITGELFF. The CDR3, as DNA: TGTGCCAGCAGCTTGGCCGCAGGGATCACCGGGGAGCTGTTTTTT.

The rearrangement joins TRBV9 to TRBJ2-3; 14 nucleotides line up with TRBD2. From germline, CDR1 is SGDLS and CDR2 YYNGEE. This CDR3 contains 18 residues. Trimming cost V 3 bases and J 1 base; bases outside gene matches: 7. CDR3 region: CASSAPRLAGGRTDTQYF. CDR3 DNA sequence: TGTGCCAGCAGCGCCCCTCGACTAGCGGGGGGGCGCACAGATACGCAGTATTTT.

CDR3 sequence: CASSLSPGGYGYTF. In DNA form, the CDR3 reads TGTGCCAGCAGCTTATCCCCCGGGGGCTATGGCTACACCTTC. The rearrangement uses TRBV11-2 and TRBJ1-2, with D perhaps matching TRBD1 (5 bases). With 2 bases removed from V and 4 bases from J, the gap between germline ends came to 11 bases. This CDR3 comprises 14 residues. Germline-derived CDR1 and CDR2 are SGHAT and FQNNGV.

The table lists this clone with a count of one. V usage is TRBV19 and J usage is TRBJ2-2, with 7 bases identical to TRBD2. Germline V lookup: CDR1 LNHDA, CDR2 SQIVND (reference sequence). Trimming cost V 11 bases and J 3 bases; bases outside gene matches: 3. The CDR3 extends over 12 amino acids. This CDR3 reads CAGEGYTGELFF. For the CDR3, the DNA is TGTGCCGGGGAGGGGTACACCGGGGAGCTGTTTTTT.

The chain joins TRBV7-6 to TRBJ1-2; D remains unclear. The germline V gene has CDR1 SGHVS and CDR2 FNYEAQ. Trimming removed 0 bases from V and 5 bases from J, with 13 bases in between. CDR3 length: 15 residues. The CDR3 reads CASSLAVGLGYGYTF. In DNA form, the CDR3 reads TGTGCCAGCAGCTTAGCGGTGGGTTTGGGGTATGGCTACACCTTC.

This chain joins TRBV7-9 and TRBJ2-1, with TRBD2 matching 13 bases. The ends lost 7 bases at V and 4 bases at J; junction bases unmatched: 7. This CDR3 has 16 amino acids. CDR1 and CDR2 from the germline V gene are SEHNR and FQNEAQ (reference sequence). The CDR3 protein is CASTPWTSGGYNEQFF. In DNA form, the CDR3 reads TGTGCCAGCACCCCCTGGACTAGCGGGGGTTACAATGAGCAGTTCTTC.

V is TRBV29-1 and J is TRBJ2-3; 7 bases line up with TRBD2. The CDR3 is made up of 15 amino acids. The germline V gene has CDR1 SQVTM and CDR2 ANQGSEA. Losses at the gene ends were 6 bases for V and 0 bases for J; bases not matched to a gene: 9. The CDR3 sequence: CSVLGGITSTDTQYF. CDR3 in DNA: TGCAGCGTCCTCGGGGGGATTACTAGCACAGATACGCAGTATTTT.

The genes are TRBV7-6 and TRBJ2-5, with a tentative D call TRBD2 (6 bases). Trimming took 1 base from V and 4 from J, leaving 13 bases between them. This CDR3 spans 15 amino acids. Germline V gives CDR1 SGHVS, CDR2 FNYEAQ. The CDR3 spells CASSLGLQGGETQYF. As DNA, the CDR3 is TGTGCCAGCAGCTTAGGTCTTCAGGGAGGAGAGACCCAGTACTTC.

In this sample, this clone turned up a few times. The genes are TRBV7-9 and TRBJ2-7; 10 nucleotides match TRBD1. CDR3 length: 14 residues. Germline CDR1 SEHNR, CDR2 FQNEAQ (reference sequence). Trimming at V came to 5 bases and at J to 5 bases, leaving 6 bases not matched to a gene. The DNA for the CDR3 is TGTGCCAGCAGCGACAGGGGGCGCGGAGACGAGCAGTACTTC. Protein sequence: CASSDRGRGDEQYF.

The chain combines TRBV7-8 with TRBJ1-1, with no clear D. The germline V gene encodes CDR1 SGHVS and CDR2 FQNEAQ. CDR3 length: 12 residues. Deletions cut 6 bases from V and 0 bases from J, with 5 bases between. CDR3 loop: CASSAVNTEAFF. CDR3 sequence (DNA): TGTGCCAGCAGTGCGGTGAACACTGAAGCTTTCTTT.

V gene TRBV10-3 combines with J gene TRBJ1-1, with D maybe TRBD1 (5 bases). Germline CDR1 ENHRY, CDR2 SYGVKD. V lost 3 bases to trimming and J lost 7 bases, with 12 bases between them. The CDR3 is 13 residues long. The CDR3 here is CAISDRVGGEAFF. The CDR3 coding sequence is TGTGCCATCAGTGACAGGGTCGGTGGTGAAGCTTTCTTT.

The V call is TRBV7-3, the J call TRBJ2-7; D is perhaps TRBD2 (5 bases). Trimming removed 5 bases at V and 4 bases at J, with 9 bases between. Per germline, CDR1 SGHTA and CDR2 FQGTGA. The CDR3 consists of 12 residues. The CDR3 region is CASSPGGYEQYF. CDR3 coding DNA: TGTGCCAGCAGCCCCGGAGGTTACGAGCAGTACTTC.

This clone was picked up one time. The V gene is TRBV7-9, the J gene TRBJ1-1; D unresolved. Trimming cost V 2 bases and J 5 bases, with 6 bases left between them. The CDR3 sequence is 12 residues long. CDR1 and CDR2 from the germline V gene are SEHNR and FQNEAQ (reference sequence). The CDR3 here is CASSLRTTEAFF. CDR3 coding DNA: TGTGCCAGCAGCTTAAGGACGACTGAAGCTTTCTTT.

The CDR3 sequence is CASSEVGGYEQYF. CDR3 in DNA: TGTGCCAGCAGTGAAGTTGGGGGCTACGAGCAGTACTTC. The V and J genes are TRBV6-1 and TRBJ2-7, with D perhaps TRBD1 or TRBD2 (5 bases each). Germline V gives CDR1 MNHNS, CDR2 SASEGT. This CDR3 contains 13 residues. Trimming took off 1 base at V and 3 bases at J, with 7 bases between the two ends.

The chain joins TRBV14 to TRBJ2-2, with D hard to call. Germline V gene data show CDR1 as SGHDN and CDR2 as FVKESK. The V end lost 3 bases, the J end lost 0 bases, and 11 bases lay between the germline ends. CDR3 length: 16 amino acids. The CDR3, as DNA: TGTGCCAGCAGCCAGTTTGTGGGGTCGAACACCGGGGAGCTGTTTTTT. Encoded protein: CASSQFVGSNTGELFF.

The chain combines TRBV4-1 with TRBJ2-7; D call uncertain. CDR1 is MGHRA, CDR2 YSYEKL, per germline. The CDR3 is 11 amino acids. The V end was cut by 0 bases, the J end by 5 bases, with 2 bases between. The CDR3 sequence is CASSQDNEQYF. The CDR3, as DNA: TGCGCCAGCAGCCAAGATAACGAGCAGTACTTC.

The chain couples TRBV5-1 to TRBJ1-1; D possibly corresponds to TRBD1 (5 bases). Germline loops: CDR1 SGHRS, CDR2 YFSETQ. The CDR3 is 13 residues long. Trimming pared 2 bases from V and 4 bases from J, leaving 9 bases between. For the CDR3, the DNA is TGCGCCAGCAGCTTATCCGGGGGCACTGAAGCTTTCTTT. It specifies CASSLSGGTEAFF.

J is TRBJ2-2 and V is TRBV19; possible D gene TRBD2, 6 bases. With 3 bases removed from V and 4 bases from J, the gap between germline ends came to 9 bases. This CDR3 is 14 amino acids long. Germline CDR1 reads LNHDA; CDR2 reads SQIVND (reference sequence). This CDR3 reads CASSIGGSTGELFF. The DNA for the CDR3 is TGTGCCAGTAGTATCGGAGGGAGCACCGGGGAGCTGTTTTTT.

This rearrangement joins TRBV7-9 to TRBJ1-6; the match to TRBD1 covers 10 bases. Germline lookup yields CDR1 SEHNR and CDR2 FQNEAQ (reference sequence). The CDR3 runs 16 residues. The V gene end was trimmed by 1 base and the J gene end by 8 bases; junction bases not matched to a gene: 5. The CDR3 DNA sequence: TGTGCCAGCAGCTTAGTTGAGGGACAGGGGTATTCACCCCTCCACTTT. Its protein product is CASSLVEGQGYSPLHF.

This clone has just one count. The chain uses TRBV7-9 and TRBJ2-5, with D possibly TRBD2 on 6 matching bases. With 3 bases removed from V and 5 bases from J, the gap between germline ends came to 13 bases. This CDR3 has 14 amino acids. From germline, CDR1 is SEHNR and CDR2 FQNEAQ (reference sequence). The CDR3 is CASSFGGAGETQYF. CDR3 in DNA: TGTGCCAGCAGCTTCGGCGGGGCTGGGGAGACCCAGTACTTC.

V and J are TRBV21-1 and TRBJ2-1; TRBD2 is the table's D call, not checked against the DNA. TRBV21-1 corresponds to a pseudogene. The CDR3 spans 17 residues. The CDR3 region has the DNA TGTGCCAGCAGCCCCTCTAGCGGGGGGCTCTCTTACAATGAGCAGTTCTTC. Protein: CASSPSSGGLSYNEQFF.

The rearrangement links TRBV12-5 to TRBJ1-2; D call uncertain. This CDR3 spans 15 amino acids. CDR1 LGHNT and CDR2 FRNRAP come from the germline V gene. V was clipped by 6 bases and J by 6 bases, with 20 bases between them. CDR3 residues: CASGEPPVNSDGYTF. In DNA, the CDR3 is TGTGCTAGTGGCGAACCCCCAGTGAATTCGGATGGCTACACCTTC. Combining the CDR3 with reference TRBV12-5 and TRBJ1-2 gives the whole variable domain DARVTQTPRHKVTEMGQEVTMRCQPILGHNTVFWYRQTMMQGLELLAYFRNRAPLDDSGMPKDRFSAEMPDATLATLKIQPSEPRDSAVYFCASGEPPVNSDGYTFGSGTRLTVV.

This clone appeared a single time. The chain employs TRBV13 and TRBJ2-7, with 10 positions matching TRBD1. The CDR3 consists of 14 residues. Germline assignment: CDR1 PRHDT and CDR2 FYEKMQ (reference sequence). With V trimmed by 3 bases and J by 7 bases, 6 bases remained unmatched. Written as DNA, the CDR3 is TGTGCCAGCAGCTTGAACGACAGGGGGCATGAGCAGTACTTC. Encoded protein: CASSLNDRGHEQYF.